One sample yielded the 25 T cell receptor beta chains listed below, sequenced in a study of early T cells in non-severe SARS-CoV-2 infection. MiXCR, run by TCRdb on the 5' RACE reads, gives a single entry per CDR3 protein. Here the sample spans under 50,000 distinct CDR3 sequences, 5.6% being singletons. The sample consisted of whole blood. These receptors all stem from an adult who was a healthcare worker with PCR-confirmed SARS-CoV-2 infection or an uninfected control (not recorded which).

A few counts support this clonotype. Here the CDR3 DNA reads TGTGCCAGCAGCTTGGCGGGGCGAACCTATCAGCCCCAGCATTTT. Amino acids: CASSLAGRTYQPQHF. The chain joins TRBV7-2 to TRBJ1-5, with D perhaps TRBD1 (5 bases). Germline loops: CDR1 SGHTA, CDR2 FQGNSA. Trimming shortened V by 3 bases and J by 5 bases, and 14 bases separated the two germline ends. The CDR3 sequence is 15 residues long. Full variable domain (outside the CDR3, taken from reference TRBV7-2 and TRBJ1-5): GAGVSQSPSNKVTEKGKDVELRCDPISGHTALYWYRQSLGQGLEFLIYFQGNSAPDKSGLPSDRFSAERTGGSVSTLTIQRTQQEDSAVYLCASSLAGRTYQPQHFGDGTRLSIL.

This clonotype was observed at least ten times. CDR3 region: CASRLRGMGQGRYEQYF. The CDR3, as DNA: TGTGCCAGCAGACTCCGGGGGATGGGACAGGGTCGCTACGAGCAGTACTTC. The chain joins TRBV11-2 to TRBJ2-7; 9 bases fit TRBD1. Germline lookup yields CDR1 SGHAT and CDR2 FQNNGV. The CDR3 has 17 residues. J gave up 3 bases and V 6 bases, and 15 bases lay outside the gene matches. Together with reference TRBV11-2 and TRBJ2-7, the CDR3 gives the full variable domain: EAGVAQSPRYKIIEKRQSVAFWCNPISGHATLYWYQQILGQGPKLLIQFQNNGVVDDSQLPKDRFSAERLKGVDSTLKIQPAKLEDSAVYLCASRLRGMGQGRYEQYFGPGTRLTVT.

This clonotype was counted ten times or more. The chain recombines TRBV20-1 with TRBJ2-7; D is undetermined. In germline, CDR1 is DFQATT, CDR2 SNEGSKA (reference sequence). Trimming took 0 bases from V and 7 from J, leaving 10 bases between them. The CDR3 runs 12 residues. CDR3 residues: CSAREPPGEQYF. The CDR3 region has the DNA TGCAGTGCTAGAGAACCCCCTGGTGAGCAGTACTTC.

The J gene is TRBJ2-1, the V gene TRBV7-8, with D possibly TRBD1 on 6 matching bases. This CDR3 comprises 16 residues. Germline CDR1 and CDR2: SGHVS and FQNEAQ. V was trimmed by 3 bases and J by 7 bases, leaving 19 bases between them. CDR3 coding DNA: TGTGCCAGCAGCTTTTTCGTAGGACAGCCGGATAATGAGCAGTTCTTC. Encoded protein: CASSFFVGQPDNEQFF. Full variable domain (remainder filled in from reference TRBV7-8 and TRBJ2-1): GAGVSQSPRYKVAKRGQDVALRCDPISGHVSLFWYQQALGQGPEFLTYFQNEAQLDKSGLPSDRFFAERPEGSVSTLKIQRTQQEDSAVYLCASSFFVGQPDNEQFFGPGTRLTVL.

The gene calls are TRBV7-9 and TRBJ2-1; 11 nucleotides match TRBD2. Germline assignment: CDR1 SEHNR and CDR2 FQNEAQ (reference sequence). Losses at the gene ends were 8 bases for V and 7 bases for J; bases not matched to a gene: 7. This CDR3 spans 14 amino acids. The chain's CDR3 is CASGTSGSMNEQFF. The CDR3 DNA follows: TGTGCCAGCGGTACTAGCGGGAGTATGAATGAGCAGTTCTTC. The entire variable domain, with the rest obtained from reference TRBV7-9 and TRBJ2-1, is as follows: DTGVSQNPRHKITKRGQNVTFRCDPISEHNRLYWYRQTLGQGPEFLTYFQNEAQLEKSRLLSDRFSAERPKGSFSTLEIQRTEQGDSAMYLCASGTSGSMNEQFFGPGTRLTVL.

Concerning this clonotype itself: The conserved phenylalanine or tryptophan is not found at the CDR3 terminus, so this likely reflects a read error. The chain has TRBV29-1 and TRBJ2-1; no firm D call. The CDR3 spans 12 residues. In germline, CDR1 is SQVTM, CDR2 ANQGSEA. Trimming removed 8 bases at V and 6 bases at J, with 14 bases between. The CDR3 region is CSKKGLRNEQFS. The CDR3 nucleotides read TGCAGCAAGAAAGGGCTCCGCAATGAGCAGTTCTCC.

This clonotype was detected a few times. The chain has TRBV7-3 and TRBJ2-5; 10 bases align to TRBD2. The junction had 15 bases not matched to a gene; V was cut back by 7 bases and J by 4 bases. CDR3 length: 17 residues. The germline gives CDR1 SGHTA, CDR2 FQGTGA. The CDR3 DNA sequence: TGTGCCAGCATCCCAACCTGGACTAGCGGTACCTCAGAGACCCAGTACTTC. Its protein is CASIPTWTSGTSETQYF.

This clonotype was counted ten times or more. The chain recombines TRBV12-3 or TRBV12-4 with TRBJ1-2; D gene ambiguous. V lost 6 bases and J 1 base, leaving 18 bases between the germline ends. The CDR3 totals 16 residues. The CDR3 region is CASRRSLLGSNYGYTF. The CDR3 DNA is TGTGCCAGCAGACGAAGCTTATTGGGCAGTAACTATGGCTACACCTTC.

This clonotype was detected only a few times. The chain recombines TRBV4-2 with TRBJ2-1, with D maybe TRBD2 (6 bases). V lost 4 bases to trimming and J lost 7 bases, with 23 bases between them. The length of the CDR3 is 17 residues. Germline V gene lookup returns CDR1 LGHNA and CDR2 YNFKEQ. This CDR3 reads CASSPGDRADGGNEQFF. The CDR3 coding sequence is TGTGCCAGCAGCCCGGGGGATCGAGCGGACGGAGGGAATGAGCAGTTCTTC.

This clonotype came up many times. The rearrangement joins TRBV6-4 to TRBJ2-6; a possible D gene is TRBD1 (6 bases). The CDR3 spans 15 residues. Germline CDR1 MRHNA, CDR2 SNTAGT. Trimming cost V 0 bases and J 3 bases, with 6 bases left between them. This CDR3 is CASSDSTGGANVLTF. In DNA, the CDR3 is TGTGCCAGCAGTGACTCGACAGGTGGGGCCAACGTCCTGACTTTC.

This clonotype was recorded at least ten times. The V and J genes are TRBV18 and TRBJ1-5; possibly TRBD1 for D (5 bases). Germline lookup yields CDR1 KGHSH and CDR2 LQKENI. The CDR3 consists of 15 residues. The V gene lost 0 bases and the J gene lost 7 bases, with 13 bases spanning the gap. As DNA, the CDR3 is TGTGCCAGCTCACCACCAAGGCAGGGACCCCAGCCCCAGCATTTT. Its translation: CASSPPRQGPQPQHF.

The rearrangement joins TRBV6-1 to TRBJ1-5; D is ambiguous. V lost 4 bases, J lost 0 bases, and 10 bases lay in between. This CDR3 spans 15 amino acids. Germline assignment: CDR1 MNHNS and CDR2 SASEGT. The CDR3 reads CASSALGGSNQPQHF. The CDR3 DNA reads TGTGCCAGCAGTGCTCTGGGTGGTAGCAATCAGCCCCAGCATTTT.

In its sample, this clonotype was seen a few times. The chain recombines TRBV29-1 with TRBJ1-1; D is uncertain. V dropped 7 bases and J dropped 2 bases, with 11 bases sitting between them. Germline V gives CDR1 SQVTM, CDR2 ANQGSEA. The CDR3 contains 12 residues. The CDR3 here is CSGRQPNTEAFF. The DNA for the CDR3 is TGCAGCGGCCGGCAGCCTAACACTGAAGCTTTCTTT.

This clonotype has at least ten counts. This chain uses TRBV3-1 with TRBJ1-1, with no clear D. Trimming took off 6 bases at V and 0 bases at J, with 11 bases between the two ends. The CDR3 loop spans 14 amino acids. Germline lookup yields CDR1 LGHDT and CDR2 YNNKEL (reference sequence). CDR3 region: CASRSRVVNTEAFF. In nucleotides, the CDR3 is TGTGCCAGCAGGTCTAGAGTTGTGAACACTGAAGCTTTCTTT.

The rearrangement links TRBV2 to TRBJ2-2; D is unclear. Germline-derived CDR1 and CDR2 are SNHLY and FYNNEI. The CDR3 has 16 amino acids. V was clipped by 6 bases and J by 4 bases, with 18 bases between them. The CDR3 DNA sequence: TGTGCCAGCAGATACACGGAGATCGCTGGCACCGGGGAGCTGTTTTTT. Translated: CASRYTEIAGTGELFF.

This clonotype was counted many times. V usage is TRBV18 and J usage is TRBJ1-5; D not resolved. CDR1 KGHSH and CDR2 LQKENI come from the germline V gene. The CDR3 spans 16 residues. The V gene lost 6 bases and the J gene lost 3 bases, with 18 bases spanning the gap. CDR3: CASSGEGRQLNQPQHF. The CDR3 nucleotides read TGTGCCAGCTCGGGAGAGGGCAGACAACTCAATCAGCCCCAGCATTTT. Supplemented by reference TRBV18 and TRBJ1-5, the full variable domain reads NAGVMQNPRHLVRRRGQEARLRCSPMKGHSHVYWYRQLPEEGLKFMVYLQKENIIDESGMPKERFSAEFPKEGPSILRIQQVVRGDSAAYFCASSGEGRQLNQPQHFGDGTRLSIL.

This chain joins TRBV7-9 and TRBJ2-3, with 12 bases identical to TRBD2. Germline values: CDR1 SEHNR, CDR2 FQNEAQ (reference sequence). V dropped 1 base and J dropped 2; count of bases not matched to a gene: 10. The CDR3 covers 19 residues. CDR3 nucleotides: TGTGCCAGCAGCTTAGTGCCCCCCACTAGCGGGGGGACCACAGATACGCAGTATTTT. It specifies CASSLVPPTSGGTTDTQYF. Full variable domain (remainder filled in from reference TRBV7-9 and TRBJ2-3): DTGVSQNPRHKITKRGQNVTFRCDPISEHNRLYWYRQTLGQGPEFLTYFQNEAQLEKSRLLSDRFSAERPKGSFSTLEIQRTEQGDSAMYLCASSLVPPTSGGTTDTQYFGPGTRLTVL.

The table lists this clonotype with many counts. The chain combines TRBV7-2 with TRBJ2-5, with 7 bases that match TRBD1. Germline CDR1 and CDR2: SGHTA and FQGNSA. This CDR3 comprises 14 residues. V shed 4 bases and J 5 bases; nucleotides not matched to a gene: 7. CDR3 protein: CASSWRTGQETQYF. DNA for the CDR3: TGTGCCAGCAGCTGGAGGACAGGTCAGGAGACCCAGTACTTC.

This clonotype was seen repeatedly, ten times or more. The chain is built from TRBV30 and TRBJ1-1, with 7 nucleotides matching TRBD1. The V segment lost 3 bases and the J segment 8 bases; nucleotides outside the gene matches: 6. Germline loops: CDR1 GTSNPN, CDR2 SVGIG (reference sequence). This CDR3 contains 12 residues. CDR3 protein: CAWSQDRAEAFF. CDR3 DNA: TGTGCCTGGAGCCAAGACAGGGCGGAAGCTTTCTTT.

A note on this clonotype: A single base separates this from a much larger clone, so it may be a read error. The chain is built from TRBV5-1 and TRBJ1-2; perhaps TRBD1 as D (6 bases). In germline, CDR1 is SGHRS, CDR2 YFSETQ. The CDR3 consists of 16 residues. V was pared by 2 bases and J by 4 bases, with 18 bases between. This CDR3 reads CASSFGTRGTSYGYTF. The CDR3 nucleotides are TGCGCCAGCAGCTTCGGGACACGCGGGACTAGCTATGGCTACACCTTC.

The chain uses TRBV29-1 and TRBJ2-7; D gene ambiguous. CDR1 is SQVTM and CDR2 is ANQGSEA in the germline V gene. The CDR3 covers 11 residues. The V end was cut by 5 bases, the J end by 3 bases, with 8 bases between. Here the CDR3 reads CSVRVNYEQYF. CDR3 DNA: TGCAGCGTTCGCGTAAACTACGAGCAGTACTTC.

This clonotype was found a few times. V is TRBV2 and J is TRBJ2-7; no definite D call. Trimming left V 7 bases short and J 3 bases short, with 19 bases between. The CDR3 is 15 amino acids. Germline values: CDR1 SNHLY, CDR2 FYNNEI. In DNA form, the CDR3 reads TGTGCCAGCACGGGTCTTGAACCGGACCGCTACGAGCAGTACTTC. Its protein is CASTGLEPDRYEQYF.

There are many counts of this clonotype. The chain couples TRBV5-1 to TRBJ2-1; TRBD2 might be the D (6 bases). With 4 bases removed from V and 0 bases from J, the gap between germline ends came to 11 bases. The CDR3 has 15 residues. The germline CDR1 and CDR2 sequences are SGHRS and YFSETQ. The CDR3 nucleotides are TGCGCCAGCAGCACCCTAGCGCCCTCCTACAATGAGCAGTTCTTC. Encoded protein: CASSTLAPSYNEQFF.

V usage is TRBV20-1 and J usage is TRBJ2-5, with TRBD1 matching 8 bases. Looked up from germline, CDR1 is DFQATT and CDR2 is SNEGSKA (reference sequence). Unmatched junction bases numbered 3, after V lost 5 bases and J lost 4 bases. The CDR3 runs to 12 residues. The CDR3, as DNA: TGCAGTGCTGGACAGGGCAGAGAGACCCAGTACTTC. Its protein is CSAGQGRETQYF.

This chain links TRBV29-1 with TRBJ1-4; D gene uncertain. The CDR3 consists of 13 residues. Trimming took off 7 bases at V and 7 bases at J, with 16 bases between the two ends. The germline CDR1 and CDR2 sequences are SQVTM and ANQGSEA. CDR3 in DNA: TGCAGCGCCGCGGATGAACGAAGTGAAAAACTGTTTTTT. Protein product: CSAADERSEKLFF.